In this sample, the clone carrying this T cell receptor (beta chain) turned up a few times. What it binds is unknown. Fresh 10 ml peripheral blood yielded PBMCs. Using RNA transcripts as the source, TCR beta CDR3 regions were amplified. An initial round of RT-PCR targeting the TCR CDR3 relied on the HTBI primer set. TCRdb independently ran MiXCR on the multiplex PCR reads; one entry per CDR3 protein. The table has nearly 600,000 distinct CDR3 sequences, approximately 15% seen once; the top ten hold roughly 6.9%. The sample is drawn from a study of T cells in Graves' hyperthyroidism and ophthalmopathy. Study-wide background: Blood from the periphery was taken at initial diagnosis, before any treatment.

The study, taken as a whole, reports: Progression to ophthalmopathy was predicted a median of about six months early. Most thyroid clonotypes with frequency above 0.001 were detected in blood.

The length of the CDR3 is 13 residues. Per the germline V gene, CDR1 is LNHDA and CDR2 is SQIVND (reference sequence). V lost 6 bases and J 8 bases, leaving 14 bases between the germline ends. This clonotype originated in a woman aged 18 to 35 with Graves' ophthalmopathy. The chain couples TRBV19 to TRBJ2-4; D might be TRBD1 (5 bases). Sequencing used blood. CDR3 nucleotides: TGTGCCAGTAGAGTTTCTTCAGGGTACATTCAGTACTTC. Protein product: CASRVSSGYIQYF.